One and the same sample provided the 5 T cell receptor beta chains below, sequenced in a study of blood T cell repertoires in COVID-19. Generated by immunoSEQ multiplex PCR, the TCRdb table keeps only in-frame clones and is missing some. This table holds more than 30,000 clones, 90% found once. The sequenced sample consisted of peripheral blood. These receptors originate from a man aged 55 to 70 with active COVID-19.

V is TRBV5-1 and J is TRBJ2-3; 8 bases align to TRBD1. V was pared by 7 bases and J by 1 base, with 8 bases of the junction left unmatched. CDR3 length: 15 amino acids. In germline, CDR1 is SGHRS, CDR2 YFSETQ. Here the CDR3 DNA reads TGCGCCAGCGGCCTCGGGACAGGACGCACAGATACGCAGTATTTT. Translation gives CASGLGTGRTDTQYF.

This clone was recorded only once. The chain links TRBV6-6 to TRBJ2-1; D gene unclear. The CDR3 extends over 11 amino acids. V lost 5 bases, J lost 6 bases, and 5 bases lay in between. Germline CDR1 MNHNY, CDR2 SVGAGI (reference sequence). CDR3 bases: TGTGCCAGCAGTATTCTCAATGAGCAGTTCTTC. It translates to CASSILNEQFF.

J is TRBJ1-5 and V is TRBV28, with no clear D. Trimming pared 1 base from V and 4 bases from J, leaving 14 bases between. Germline CDR1 MDHEN, CDR2 SYDVKM. This CDR3 spans 16 amino acids. CDR3 DNA sequence: TGTGCCAGCAGTTTATCGGGAAAATGGCGAAATCAGCCCCAGCATTTT. It is translated as CASSLSGKWRNQPQHF. Combining the CDR3 with reference TRBV28 and TRBJ1-5 gives the whole variable domain DVKVTQSSRYLVKRTGEKVFLECVQDMDHENMFWYRQDPGLGLRLIYFSYDVKMKEKGDIPEGYSVSREKKERFSLILESASTNQTSMYLCASSLSGKWRNQPQHFGDGTRLSIL.

V gene TRBV6-4 combines with J gene TRBJ2-1; 7 bases are shared with TRBD1. V lost 2 bases and J lost 8; bases outside the gene matches: 3. The germline gives CDR1 MRHNA, CDR2 SNTAGT. The CDR3 loop spans 13 amino acids. In nucleotides, the CDR3 is TGTGCCAGCAGTGACCACAGGGGCGATGAGCAGTTCTTC. Residues: CASSDHRGDEQFF.

The CDR3 loop is CASQRGYQETQYF. The CDR3 DNA reads TGTGCCAGCCAAAGGGGGTACCAAGAGACCCAGTACTTC. This chain joins TRBV3-1 (or the pseudogene TRBV3-2) and TRBJ2-5, with D possibly matching TRBD1 (6 bases). CDR3 length equals 13 residues. Germline V gene data show CDR1 as LGHDT and CDR2 as YNNKEL (reference sequence). Trimming cost V 8 bases and J 0 bases, with 10 bases left between them.